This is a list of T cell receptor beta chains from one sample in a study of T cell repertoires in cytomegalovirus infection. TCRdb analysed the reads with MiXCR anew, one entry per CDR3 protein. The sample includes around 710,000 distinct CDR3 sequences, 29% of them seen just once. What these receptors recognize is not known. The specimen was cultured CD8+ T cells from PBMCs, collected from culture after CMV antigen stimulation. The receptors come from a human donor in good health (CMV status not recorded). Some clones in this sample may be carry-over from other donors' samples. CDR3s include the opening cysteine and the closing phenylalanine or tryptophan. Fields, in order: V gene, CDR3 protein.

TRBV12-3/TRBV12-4	CASSLVRGATYEQYF
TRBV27	CASRATSWRGYTF
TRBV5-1	CASSAPGQVLNYGYTF
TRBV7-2	CASSYHSEDTQYF
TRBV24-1	CATRMGGDTGELFF
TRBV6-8	CASSPSGTGDAEAFF
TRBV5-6	CASSLGGACNEQFF
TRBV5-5	CASSADRGGDEQYF
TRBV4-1	CASSQDLMNTEAFF
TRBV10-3	CAISESEDSRETQYF
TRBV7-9	CASSFTVPRLAGGPQETQYF
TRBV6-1	CASSEDVWQGASGNTIYF
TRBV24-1	CATSDRGQGSWTQYF
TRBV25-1	CASSEGGAITPSGANVLTF
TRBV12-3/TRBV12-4	CASSPLANYGYTF
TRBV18	CASSPPRIGSGANVLTF
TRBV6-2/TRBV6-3	CASSYGGGYYNEQFF
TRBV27	CASRRTGFEQYF
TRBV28	CASSALAGGLNEQFF
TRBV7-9	CASSNYGTDSTGELFF
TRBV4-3	CASSHRFREDIPETQYF
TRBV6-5	CASSYSTTGTGELFF
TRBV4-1	CASSQDGTRSYTF
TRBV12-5	CASGLEEGRSYNEQFF
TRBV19	CASSFRTSGGASYNEQFF
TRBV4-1	CASSLHHRDRQNTGELFF
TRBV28	CASSYSRTYTDTQYF
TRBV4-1	CASSQDIGEGQGGEQYF
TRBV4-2	CASSRSTGPGANVLTF
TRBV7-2	CASSFAGGSYEQYF
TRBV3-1	CASSQVLLGQGYRDEQFF
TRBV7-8	CASSSARREIDTQYF
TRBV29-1	CSVEDRGYAESFF
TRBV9	CASSPRQSGGYTGELFF
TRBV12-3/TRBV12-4	CASSRQGRADTQYF
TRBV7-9	CASSPLGVDGYTF
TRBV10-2	CASNPGRNSPLHF